Each of the 6 T cell receptor beta chains below was sequenced from the same sample in a study of blood T cell repertoires in COVID-19. The method was immunoSEQ multiplex PCR; TCRdb's version includes in-frame clones alone and lacks a portion of them. In the table there are about 330,000 clones, 88% of which are singletons. The sample was PBMCs or T cells enriched from blood (not recorded which). The receptor source for this set is a man aged 25-45 years who had recovered from COVID-19.

This clone has only one observation. The chain links TRBV18 to TRBJ1-6; TRBD1 agrees at 7 bases. Unmatched junction bases numbered 5, after V lost 3 bases and J lost 6 bases. This CDR3 spans 15 amino acids. Germline assignment: CDR1 KGHSH and CDR2 LQKENI. The CDR3 sequence: CASSPPGGSNSPLHF. DNA of the CDR3: TGTGCCAGCTCACCCCCAGGGGGTAGTAATTCACCCCTCCACTTT.

The chain has TRBV5-1 and TRBJ1-1; TRBD1 might be the D (5 bases). Germline CDR1 SGHRS, CDR2 YFSETQ. The CDR3 runs to 15 residues. Trimming shortened V by 4 bases and J by 1 base, and 14 bases separated the two germline ends. CDR3 amino acids: CASSLLGQGNTEAFF. Written as DNA, the CDR3 is TGCGCCAGCAGCCTACTCGGCCAGGGGAACACTGAAGCTTTCTTT.

The rearrangement uses TRBV12-5 and TRBJ2-3; TRBD2 is a possible D gene (6 bases). Germline CDR1 and CDR2: LGHNT and FRNRAP. This CDR3 contains 13 residues. The V and J ends lost 5 bases and 4 bases respectively, with 10 bases between them. CDR3 DNA: TGTGCTAGTGGTCAAGGGACTCCAGATACGCAGTATTTT. Residues: CASGQGTPDTQYF.

The chain recombines TRBV9 with TRBJ2-7, with TRBD2 matching over 11 bases. The J segment lost 2 bases and the V segment lost 0 bases, leaving 1 base of the junction unmatched. Per germline, CDR1 SGDLS and CDR2 YYNGEE. The CDR3 is 15 residues long. In DNA form, the CDR3 reads TGTGCCAGCAGCGTAGGACTAGCGGGGACCTACGAGCAGTACTTC. This gives the protein CASSVGLAGTYEQYF.

V and J are TRBV15 and TRBJ1-6; TRBD1 agrees at 7 bases. V was clipped by 2 bases and J by 10 bases; unmatched bases: 14. The V gene's germline CDR1 is LNHNV and CDR2 YYDKDF (reference sequence). The length of the CDR3 is 17 residues. DNA of the CDR3: TGTGCCACCAGCAGATTACAATGGGACAGACAGCGGTCACCCCTCCACTTT. Its translation is CATSRLQWDRQRSPLHF.

The gene calls are TRBV5-4 and TRBJ1-1, with TRBD1 matching 10 bases. Per germline, CDR1 SGHNT and CDR2 YYREEE (reference sequence). V dropped 1 base and J dropped 6; count of bases not matched to a gene: 3. This CDR3 comprises 14 residues. This chain's CDR3 is CASSLRDRGAEAFF. In DNA form, the CDR3 reads TGTGCCAGCAGCTTGCGGGACAGGGGCGCTGAAGCTTTCTTT.